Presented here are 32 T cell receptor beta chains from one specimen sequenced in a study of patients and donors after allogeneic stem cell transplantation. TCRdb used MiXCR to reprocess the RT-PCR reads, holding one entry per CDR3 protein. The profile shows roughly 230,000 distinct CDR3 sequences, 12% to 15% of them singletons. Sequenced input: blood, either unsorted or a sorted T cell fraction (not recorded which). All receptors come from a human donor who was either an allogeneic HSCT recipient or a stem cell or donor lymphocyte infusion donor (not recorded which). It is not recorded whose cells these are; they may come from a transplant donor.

The CDR3 region has the DNA TGTGGTATTGGGCAGGGGACTGAAGCTTTCTTT. This encodes CGIGQGTEAFF. This chain links TRBV6-2 or TRBV6-3 with TRBJ1-1, with D maybe TRBD1 (6 bases). The germline gives CDR1 MNHEY, CDR2 SVGEGT. This CDR3 is 11 amino acids long.

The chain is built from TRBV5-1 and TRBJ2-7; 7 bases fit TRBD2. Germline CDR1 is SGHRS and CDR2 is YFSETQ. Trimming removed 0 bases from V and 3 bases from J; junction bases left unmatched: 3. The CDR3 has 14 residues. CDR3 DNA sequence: TGCGCCAGCAGCTTGGCTGGGACTAACTACGAGCAGTACTTC. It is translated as CASSLAGTNYEQYF.

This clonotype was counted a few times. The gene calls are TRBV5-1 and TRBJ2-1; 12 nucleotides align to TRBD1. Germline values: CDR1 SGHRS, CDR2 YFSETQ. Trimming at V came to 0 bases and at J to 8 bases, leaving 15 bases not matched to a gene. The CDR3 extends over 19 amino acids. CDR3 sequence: CASSLGDRGLGTRSDEQFF. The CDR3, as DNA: TGCGCCAGCAGCTTGGGGGACAGGGGGCTAGGGACCAGAAGCGATGAGCAGTTCTTC.

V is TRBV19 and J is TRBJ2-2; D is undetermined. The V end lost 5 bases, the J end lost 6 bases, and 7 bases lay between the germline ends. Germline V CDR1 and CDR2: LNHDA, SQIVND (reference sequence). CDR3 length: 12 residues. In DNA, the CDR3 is TGTGCCAGTAGTGTCCAATCCGGGGAGCTGTTTTTT. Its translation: CASSVQSGELFF.

CDR3 coding DNA: TGCGCCAGCAGCTTGGAAGGCCAGAAGCAAGAGACCCAGTACTTC. It translates to CASSLEGQKQETQYF. V usage is TRBV5-1 and J usage is TRBJ2-5; the D is unclear. V was cut by 0 bases and J by 2 bases, with 11 bases left in between. Germline lookup yields CDR1 SGHRS and CDR2 YFSETQ. This CDR3 spans 15 amino acids.

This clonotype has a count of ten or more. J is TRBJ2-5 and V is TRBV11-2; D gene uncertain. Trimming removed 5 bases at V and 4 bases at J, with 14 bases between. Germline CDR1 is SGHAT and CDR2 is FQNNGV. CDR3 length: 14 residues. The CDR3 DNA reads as TGTGCCAGCAGCCCAGGAGTCATTTTAGAGACCCAGTACTTC. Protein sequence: CASSPGVILETQYF.

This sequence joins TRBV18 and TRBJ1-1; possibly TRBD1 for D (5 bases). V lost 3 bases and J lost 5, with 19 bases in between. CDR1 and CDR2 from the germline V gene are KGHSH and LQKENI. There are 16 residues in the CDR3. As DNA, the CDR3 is TGTGCCAGCTCACCTAACCGGGACCTATATGGGACTGAAGCTTTCTTT. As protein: CASSPNRDLYGTEAFF.

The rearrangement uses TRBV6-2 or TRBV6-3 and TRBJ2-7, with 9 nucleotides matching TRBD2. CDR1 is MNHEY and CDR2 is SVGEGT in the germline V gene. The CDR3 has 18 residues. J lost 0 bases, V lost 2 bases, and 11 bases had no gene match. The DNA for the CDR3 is TGTGCCAGCAGTTACGGGACCACGAGCGGGGGGTACTCCTACGAGCAGTACTTC. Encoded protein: CASSYGTTSGGYSYEQYF.

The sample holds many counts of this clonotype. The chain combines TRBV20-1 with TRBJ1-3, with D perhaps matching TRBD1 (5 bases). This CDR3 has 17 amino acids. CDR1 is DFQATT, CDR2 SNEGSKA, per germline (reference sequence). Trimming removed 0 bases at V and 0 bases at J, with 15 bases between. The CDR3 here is CSARDATQVTSGNTIYF. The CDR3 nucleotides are TGCAGTGCTAGAGACGCTACACAGGTTACCTCTGGAAACACCATATATTTT.

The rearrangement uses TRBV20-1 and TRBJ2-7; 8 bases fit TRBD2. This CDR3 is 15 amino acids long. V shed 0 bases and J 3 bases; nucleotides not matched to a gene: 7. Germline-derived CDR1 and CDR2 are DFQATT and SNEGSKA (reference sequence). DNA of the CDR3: TGCAGTGCTAGAGATTTGACGGGGGGGGACTACGAGCAGTACTTC. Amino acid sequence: CSARDLTGGDYEQYF.

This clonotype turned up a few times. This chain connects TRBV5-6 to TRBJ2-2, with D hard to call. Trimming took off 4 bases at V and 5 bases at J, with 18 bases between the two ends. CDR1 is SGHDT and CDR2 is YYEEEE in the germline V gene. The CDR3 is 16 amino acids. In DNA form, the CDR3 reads TGTGCCAGCAGCCCCAACAGCTATGCGAGGACCGGGGAGCTGTTTTTT. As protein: CASSPNSYARTGELFF.

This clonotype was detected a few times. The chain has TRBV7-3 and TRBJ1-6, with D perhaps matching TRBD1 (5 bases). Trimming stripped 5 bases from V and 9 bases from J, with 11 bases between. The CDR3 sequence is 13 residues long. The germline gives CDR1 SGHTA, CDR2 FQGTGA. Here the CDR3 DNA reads TGTGCCAGCAGCGATGGGGGGAGTTCACCCCTCCACTTT. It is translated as CASSDGGSSPLHF.

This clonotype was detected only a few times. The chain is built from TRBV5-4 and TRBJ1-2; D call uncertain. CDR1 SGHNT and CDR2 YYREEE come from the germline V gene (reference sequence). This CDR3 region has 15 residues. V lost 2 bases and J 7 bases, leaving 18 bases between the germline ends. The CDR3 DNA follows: TGTGCCAGCAGCTTCGGACGAGGATGGGGTACTGGCTACACCTTC. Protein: CASSFGRGWGTGYTF.

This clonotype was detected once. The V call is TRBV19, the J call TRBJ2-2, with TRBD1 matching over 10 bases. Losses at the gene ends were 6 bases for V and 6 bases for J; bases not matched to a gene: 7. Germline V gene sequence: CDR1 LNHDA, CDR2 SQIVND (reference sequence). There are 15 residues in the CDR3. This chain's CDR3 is CASSPGTGVAGELFF. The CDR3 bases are TGTGCCAGTAGCCCCGGGACAGGGGTGGCCGGGGAGCTGTTTTTT.

DNA of the CDR3: TGTGCCAGCCGCTTGGGGGGGAGCTCCTACAATGAGCAGTTCTTC. Translation: CASRLGGSSYNEQFF. V usage is TRBV27 and J usage is TRBJ2-1, with 7 bases identical to TRBD2. Germline V lookup: CDR1 MNHEY, CDR2 SMNVEV (reference sequence). This CDR3 comprises 15 residues. V shed 8 bases, J shed 0 bases, and the junction held 7 bases outside the gene matches.

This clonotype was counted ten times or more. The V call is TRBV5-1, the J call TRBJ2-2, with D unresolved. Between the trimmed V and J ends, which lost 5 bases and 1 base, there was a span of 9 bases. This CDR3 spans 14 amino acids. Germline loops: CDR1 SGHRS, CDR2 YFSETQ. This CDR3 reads CASRRVMNTGELFF. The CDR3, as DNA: TGCGCCAGCAGACGGGTCATGAACACCGGGGAGCTGTTTTTT.

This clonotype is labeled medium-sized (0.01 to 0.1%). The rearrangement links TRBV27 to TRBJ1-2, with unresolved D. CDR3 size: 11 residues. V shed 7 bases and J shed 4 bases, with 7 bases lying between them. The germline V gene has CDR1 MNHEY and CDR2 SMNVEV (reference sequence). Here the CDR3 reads CASKGGYGYTF. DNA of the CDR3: TGTGCCAGCAAGGGCGGCTATGGCTACACCTTC.

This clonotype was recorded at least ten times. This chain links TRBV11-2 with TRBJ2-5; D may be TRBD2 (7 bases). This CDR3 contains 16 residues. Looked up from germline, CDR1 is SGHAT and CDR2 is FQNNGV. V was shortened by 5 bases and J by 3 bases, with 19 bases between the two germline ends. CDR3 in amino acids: CASSKRGASGEETQYF. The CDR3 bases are TGTGCCAGCAGCAAACGGGGGGCTAGCGGAGAAGAGACCCAGTACTTC.

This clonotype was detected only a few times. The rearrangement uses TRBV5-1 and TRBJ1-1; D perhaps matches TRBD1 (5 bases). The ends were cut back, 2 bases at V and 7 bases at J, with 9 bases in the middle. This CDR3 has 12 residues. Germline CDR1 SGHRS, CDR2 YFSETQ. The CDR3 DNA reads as TGCGCCAGCAGCTTTCCGGGGGTTGAAGCTTTCTTT. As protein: CASSFPGVEAFF.

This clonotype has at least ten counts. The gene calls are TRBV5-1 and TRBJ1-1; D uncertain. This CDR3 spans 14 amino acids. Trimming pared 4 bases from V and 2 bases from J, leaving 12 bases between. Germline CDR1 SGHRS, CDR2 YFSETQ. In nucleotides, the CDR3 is TGCGCCAGCAGCCCGACGAGCAGTAACACTGAAGCTTTCTTT. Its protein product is CASSPTSSNTEAFF.

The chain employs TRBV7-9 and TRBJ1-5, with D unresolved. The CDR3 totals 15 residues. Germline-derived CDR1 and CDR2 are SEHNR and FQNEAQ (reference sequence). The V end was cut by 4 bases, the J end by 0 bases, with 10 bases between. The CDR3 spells CASSSGGDSNQPQHF. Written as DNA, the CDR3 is TGTGCCAGCAGCTCGGGTGGGGATAGCAATCAGCCCCAGCATTTT.

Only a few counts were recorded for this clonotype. The CDR3 protein is CSASMATNTGELFF. The CDR3, as DNA: TGCAGCGCTTCGATGGCTACGAACACCGGGGAGCTGTTTTTT. The chain recombines TRBV29-1 with TRBJ2-2, with D unclear. The germline V gene has CDR1 SQVTM and CDR2 ANQGSEA. V was cut by 7 bases and J by 0 bases, with 12 bases left in between. The CDR3 runs 14 residues.

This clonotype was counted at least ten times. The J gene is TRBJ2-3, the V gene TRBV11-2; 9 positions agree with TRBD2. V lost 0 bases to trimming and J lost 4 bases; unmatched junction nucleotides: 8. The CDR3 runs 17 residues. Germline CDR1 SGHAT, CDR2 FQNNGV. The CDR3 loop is CASSLDPGGGAPDTQYF. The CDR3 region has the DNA TGTGCCAGCAGCTTAGATCCGGGCGGGGGGGCGCCAGATACGCAGTATTTT.

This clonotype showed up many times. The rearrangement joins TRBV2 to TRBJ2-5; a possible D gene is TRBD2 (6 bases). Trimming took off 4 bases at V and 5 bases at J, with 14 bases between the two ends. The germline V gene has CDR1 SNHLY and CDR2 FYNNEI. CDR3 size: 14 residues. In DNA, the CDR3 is TGTGCCAGCAGTGTTGAGGCGGGGTGGGAGACCCAGTACTTC. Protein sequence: CASSVEAGWETQYF.

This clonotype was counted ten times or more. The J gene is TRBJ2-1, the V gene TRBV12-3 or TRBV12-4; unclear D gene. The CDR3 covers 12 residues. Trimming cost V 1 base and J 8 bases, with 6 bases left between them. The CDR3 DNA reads TGTGCCAGCAGTTTAGGGGTCGATGAGCAGTTCTTC. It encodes CASSLGVDEQFF.

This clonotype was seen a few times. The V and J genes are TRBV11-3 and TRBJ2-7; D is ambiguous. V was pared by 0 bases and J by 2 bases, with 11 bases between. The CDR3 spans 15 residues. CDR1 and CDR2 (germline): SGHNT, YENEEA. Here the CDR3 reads CASSLDQALTYEQYF. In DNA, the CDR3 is TGTGCCAGCAGCTTAGATCAAGCCCTGACCTACGAGCAGTACTTC.

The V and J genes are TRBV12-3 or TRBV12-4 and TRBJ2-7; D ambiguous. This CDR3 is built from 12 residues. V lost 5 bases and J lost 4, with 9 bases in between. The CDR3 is CASSRVGYEQYF. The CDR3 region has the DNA TGTGCCAGCAGTAGGGTCGGATACGAGCAGTACTTC.

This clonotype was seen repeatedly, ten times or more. CDR3 in DNA: TGTGCCAGCAGGAGGACGGATAACACTGAAGCTTTCTTT. It specifies CASRRTDNTEAFF. J is TRBJ1-1 and V is TRBV6-2 or TRBV6-3; D remains ambiguous. Germline CDR1 MNHEY, CDR2 SVGEGT. The CDR3 has 13 residues. Trimming stripped 6 bases from V and 2 bases from J, with 10 bases between.

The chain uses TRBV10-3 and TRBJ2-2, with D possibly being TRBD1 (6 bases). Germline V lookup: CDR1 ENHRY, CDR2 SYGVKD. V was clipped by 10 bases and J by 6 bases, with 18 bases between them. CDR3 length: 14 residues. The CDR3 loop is CATKGLGASGELFF. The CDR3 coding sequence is TGTGCCACCAAGGGGTTGGGGGCATCCGGGGAGCTGTTTTTT.

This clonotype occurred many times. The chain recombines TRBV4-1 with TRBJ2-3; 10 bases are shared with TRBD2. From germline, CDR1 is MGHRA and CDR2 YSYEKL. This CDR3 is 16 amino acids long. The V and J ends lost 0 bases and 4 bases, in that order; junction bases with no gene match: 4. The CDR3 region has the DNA TGCGCCAGCAGCCAAGAAGGCCTAGCGGGAGCAGATACGCAGTATTTT. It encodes CASSQEGLAGADTQYF.

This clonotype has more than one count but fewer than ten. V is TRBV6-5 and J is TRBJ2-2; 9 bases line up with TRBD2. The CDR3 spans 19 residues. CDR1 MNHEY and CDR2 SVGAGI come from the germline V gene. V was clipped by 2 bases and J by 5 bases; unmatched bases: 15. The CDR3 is CASSYALGASGKRTGELFF. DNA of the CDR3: TGTGCCAGCAGTTACGCCTTGGGGGCTAGCGGGAAACGGACCGGGGAGCTGTTTTTT.

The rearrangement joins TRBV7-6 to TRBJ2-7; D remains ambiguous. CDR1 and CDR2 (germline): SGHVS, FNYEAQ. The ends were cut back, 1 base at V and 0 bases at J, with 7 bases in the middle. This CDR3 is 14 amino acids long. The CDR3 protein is CASSLESSSYEQYF. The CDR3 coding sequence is TGTGCCAGCAGCTTAGAGAGCAGCTCCTACGAGCAGTACTTC.